Listed below are T cell receptor beta chains from one sample, sequenced in a study of blood T cell repertoires in COVID-19. TCRdb keeps only in-frame clones here, not all; method: immunoSEQ multiplex PCR. Of around 200,000 clones in the sample, less than 85% were seen once. Material: peripheral blood. Source of these receptors: a woman aged 70-85 years with acute or convalescent COVID-19. The CDR3 runs from the conserved cysteine through the conserved F or W. Where a row states a size, it is once, few, many or the class of an expanded clone; other rows omit it.

>TRBV5-1|.|TRBJ2-3
CASSQTGSSTDTQYF
>TRBV29-1|.|TRBJ2-5
CSAPIAGGETQYF
>TRBV12-3/TRBV12-4|.|TRBJ1-2
CASRVQGEDGYTF
>TRBV30|.|TRBJ2-7
CAWTRQGPIGYEQYF
>TRBV10-3|once|TRBJ1-2
CAIRDRGNYGYTF
>TRBV5-6|.|TRBJ1-2
CASSGEGYGYTF
>TRBV5-1|.|TRBJ2-2
CASSFLAGVNTGELFF
>TRBV18|.|TRBJ1-2
CASSTGAPAANYGYTF
>TRBV5-1|.|TRBJ2-7
CASSPAGGTTYEQYF
>TRBV5-6|few|TRBJ2-1
CASSLGLAAGSSSYNEQFF
>TRBV7-2|.|TRBJ1-1
CASSPGPGTEAFF
>TRBV19|.|TRBJ2-5
CASSSDMTTQYF
>TRBV3-1/TRBV3-2|.|TRBJ2-7
CASSTPQGLSYEQYF
>TRBV29-1|.|TRBJ2-5
CSVGEAFSYQETQYF
>TRBV6-6|.|TRBJ2-7
CASTRGPFYEQYF
>TRBV29-1|few|TRBJ1-2
CSVEGTGDQYGYTF